The clone carrying this T cell receptor beta chain was recorded a few times. It was with unique molecular identifiers that the TCRbeta library was prepared. Via MiXCR, TCRdb re-called the PCR reads, giving one row per CDR3 protein. The sample consists of about 500,000 distinct CDR3 sequences, about 30% of them appearing once. The data are from a study of T-cell reconstitution after alpha-beta-depleted transplantation in children. The V end was cut by 4 bases, the J end by 4 bases, with 13 bases between. This CDR3 has 13 amino acids. The V gene's germline CDR1 is GTSNPN and CDR2 SVGIG (reference sequence).

This specimen consisted of PBMCs from the stem cell graft donor, obtained from the stem cell graft. The clonotype comes from a human donor who donated a stem cell graft to a child with aplastic anemia. This chain uses TRBV30 with TRBJ2-5; D is unclear. The CDR3 reads CAWTYGHGETQYF. CDR3 coding DNA: TGTGCCTGGACTTACGGGCATGGAGAGACCCAGTACTTC.